The source of this T cell receptor (beta chain) is a study of blood T cell repertoires in COVID-19. Whole-study context: Sample material is recorded as cDNA or gDNA derived from T cells, B-cell-depleted T cells, or PBMCs.

Per the original data handling: Scientists estimated how many nucleated cells there were by amplifying reference gene primers. Here immunoSEQ multiplex PCR was the method, and the copy in TCRdb shows in-frame clones only, minus some. The DNA was the basis for D and trimming; V, J and clone size are from that table. Of approximately 480,000 clones in the sample, roughly nine tenths were seen once. This clone was observed a single time. The junction had 8 bases not matched to a gene; V was cut back by 6 bases and J by 7 bases. CDR1 and CDR2 (germline): LNHDA, SQIVND (reference sequence). The CDR3 totals 13 residues. Enrolment of Seattle patients took place during active infection, and they were followed longitudinally.

The sample comprised peripheral blood. V and J are TRBV19 and TRBJ1-1; 7 positions agree with TRBD1. The clonotype comes from a man aged 18 to 35 with COVID-19, enrolled during active disease. CDR3 sequence: CASSGTVGGEAFF. The DNA of the CDR3 is TGTGCCAGTAGCGGGACAGTGGGGGGTGAAGCTTTCTTT.